This T cell receptor (beta chain) is drawn from a study of tumour-infiltrating T cells in Burkitt lymphoma. On the study more broadly: Overall and progression-free survival were predicted by productive clonality.

Profiled with immunoSEQ multiplex PCR; TCRdb holds only in-frame clones, not every one. The profile covers 5,000 or so clones, with about a tenth appearing a single time and 2% to 3% taken by the ten largest. This clone was counted between two and nine times. Germline CDR1 and CDR2: SGHTA and FQGNSA. V shed 6 bases and J 5 bases; nucleotides not matched to a gene: 12. CDR3 length: 15 amino acids. The material sequenced was tumor tissue. The chain uses TRBV7-2 and TRBJ2-5; 7 bases map to TRBD2. The sequence derives from a human donor with diffuse large B-cell lymphoma. The CDR3 is CASSRDWDYGETQYF. In DNA form, the CDR3 reads TGTGCCAGCAGTCGAGATTGGGACTACGGGGAGACCCAGTACTTC.